The 4 T cell receptor beta chains below all came from one sample that was sequenced in a study of blood T cells in healthy people across ages (dated by TCRdb to the mid-2010s). Libraries came from 5' RACE. Sequenced on an Illumina HiSeq 2500. A second PCR of about 6 to 11 cycles was run with a J-beta primer mix and a sample-barcoded 5' primer. The public reads were reanalyzed by TCRdb: fastp trimming at Q25, MiXCR alignment, in-frame beta chains only. Rows are unified per CDR3 protein, each entry keeping the most common DNA and genes. The sample table holds roughly 930,000 distinct CDR3 sequences, of which under 50% were seen once. The ten top clones hold around 15% of the sample. Sequencing input: blood. These receptors originate from a young man in good health.

This chain joins TRBV29-1 and TRBJ2-1; 8 positions match TRBD1. V shed 8 bases and J 13 bases; nucleotides not matched to a gene: 16. This CDR3 is built from 13 residues. Germline V lookup: CDR1 SQVTM, CDR2 ANQGSEA. Here the CDR3 DNA reads TGCAGCAGCGGACAGGGCCCACAAGAGACCCAGTTCTTC. Translation: CSSGQGPQETQFF.

This clonotype was counted ten times or more. The chain recombines TRBV11-3 with TRBJ1-1, with 8 bases matching TRBD1. Germline lookup yields CDR1 SGHNT and CDR2 YENEEA. V dropped 5 bases and J dropped 5; count of bases not matched to a gene: 10. This CDR3 contains 15 residues. CDR3 sequence: CASSPGQGPDTEAFF. CDR3 nucleotide sequence: TGTGCCAGCAGCCCAGGACAGGGCCCGGATACTGAAGCTTTCTTT.

The chain links TRBV10-3 to TRBJ1-4, with 7 nucleotides matching TRBD1. The V gene end was trimmed by 6 bases and the J gene end by 5 bases; junction bases not matched to a gene: 6. CDR3 length: 14 residues. CDR1 is ENHRY and CDR2 is SYGVKD in the germline V gene. CDR3 in amino acids: CAIRGDSGNEKLFF. The CDR3 nucleotides are TGTGCCATCAGAGGGGACAGCGGGAATGAAAAACTGTTTTTT.

The V and J genes are TRBV5-1 and TRBJ2-1; a weak D match, TRBD1 (6 bases). The CDR3 loop spans 12 amino acids. V lost 3 bases, J lost 11 bases, and 12 bases lay in between. Germline assignment: CDR1 SGHRS and CDR2 YFSETQ. CDR3 bases: TGCGCCAGCAGCTCTGGACAGTACAAGCAGTTCTTC. Translation: CASSSGQYKQFF.